This TCR beta chain was observed in a study of PD-1 blockade in classical Hodgkin lymphoma. Only in-frame clones appear in the TCRdb table, and some are missing; sequencing was by immunoSEQ multiplex PCR. The repertoire holds some 25,000 clones, with approximately 65% as singletons. Study-level findings and limits: Baseline diversity in complete responders resembled that of newly diagnosed patients. Relapsed/refractory patients reportedly had lower baseline diversity than newly diagnosed patients.

With regard to this clone: The target antigen is unknown.

Time point defined: cycle 4 day 1 (C4D1), after less than seven weeks of nivolumab. Every patient experienced relapse after autologous stem cell transplantation, and brentuximab vedotin exposure varied. Germline V gives CDR1 MRHNA, CDR2 SNTAGT. V was pared by 2 bases and J by 8 bases, with 15 bases between. The CDR3 covers 14 residues. The origin of this receptor is a human donor with classical Hodgkin lymphoma. Sequencing used peripheral blood mononuclear cells (PBMCs), obtained before the fourth cycle of nivolumab. V usage is TRBV6-4 and J usage is TRBJ1-1; D unresolved. The CDR3 reads CASSDQLGGTEAFF. The CDR3 DNA sequence: TGTGCCAGCAGTGACCAACTCGGCGGAACCGAAGCTTTCTTT.